The rows below give T cell receptor beta chains drawn from one sample of a study of tumor and adjacent non-tumor tissue in lung cancer. MiXCR was run by TCRdb on the multiplex PCR reads, yielding one entry per CDR3 protein. Of 90,000 to 100,000 distinct CDR3 sequences in the sample, 80% were seen once. The sample comprised distant non-tumor lung tissue. The receptors stem from a man aged 55 to 69 with small cell lung cancer. Each CDR3 is given with its conserved first and last residue. The D gene is left open where the match is weak. Clone size is stated in some rows and not others, as once, few, many or a class when expanded.

>NA|NA|TRBJ1-1|TRBV20-1
CSALDQKNTETFF
TGCAGTGCTCTAGACCAGAAGAACACTGAAACTTTCTTT
>NA|NA|TRBJ2-3|TRBV5-1
CASRSGITGDTQYF
TGCGCCAGCAGATCGGGGATAACGGGAGATACGCAGTATTTT
>NA|NA|TRBJ2-7|TRBV11-2
CISSLEAGGYEQYF
TGTATCAGCAGCTTAGAAGCCGGAGGCTACGAGCAGTACTTC
>NA|TRBD2|TRBJ2-3|TRBV12-3/TRBV12-4
CANTTRTSGSADTQYF
TGTGCCAACACTACGAGGACTAGCGGAAGCGCAGATACGCAGTATTTT
>many|NA|TRBJ1-1|TRBV6-5
CATALIDVNTEAFF
TGTGCCACCGCTCTGATTGATGTGAACACTGAAGCTTTCTTT
>NA|NA|TRBJ2-4|TRBV28
CASKSGGVRNIQYF
TGTGCCAGCAAATCGGGGGGCGTGAGAAACATTCAGTACTTC
>many|NA|TRBJ2-1|TRBV7-8
CASSRVNEQFF
TGTGCCAGCAGCCGAGTAAATGAGCAGTTCTTC
>NA|TRBD1|TRBJ2-3|TRBV5-1
CASSPVGQVIDTQYF
TGCGCCAGCAGCCCGGTTGGACAGGTCATAGATACACAGTATTTT
>NA|TRBD2|TRBJ2-7|TRBV6-6
CASSSLDLAGGTYEQYF
TGTGCTAGCAGTTCACTCGATTTAGCGGGAGGCACCTACGAGCAATACTTC
>NA|TRBD2|TRBJ2-2|TRBV4-1
CTSRPPSGRAYGELFF
TGCACCAGCAGACCCCCTAGTGGGAGGGCCTACGGGGAGCTGTTTTTT
>NA|NA|TRBJ2-7|TRBV11-3
CASSVYHGTLYEQYF
TGTGCCAGCAGCGTTTACCATGGAACTCTCTATGAGCAGTACTTC
>few|NA|TRBJ1-1|TRBV20-1
CCASGVNTEAFF
TGCTGTGCTAGTGGGGTGAACACCGAAGCTTTCTTC
>NA|NA|TRBJ2-7|TRBV20-1
CSALPTYEQYF
TGCAGTGCTCTACCGACCTACGAGCAGTACTTC
>NA|NA|TRBJ2-7|TRBV5-6
CASSLALQGSYEQYF
TGTGCCAGCAGCTTGGCGTTACAGGGATCCTACGAGCAGTATTTC